Shown below are 18 T cell receptor beta chains from a single sample sequenced in a study of control samples from healthy donors and cancer patients. TCRdb keeps only in-frame clones here, not all; method: immunoSEQ multiplex PCR. The table records 77,000 or so clones, 91% of them present only once. The sequenced material came from blood. These receptors originate from a man aged 25-45 years in good health.

The CDR3 reads CASSGMWDSNQPQHF. CDR3 nucleotides: TGTGCCAGCAGCGGTATGTGGGATAGCAATCAGCCCCAGCATTTT. The chain links TRBV28 to TRBJ1-5; no clear D. The CDR3 totals 15 residues. With 6 bases removed from V and 0 bases from J, the gap between germline ends came to 12 bases. CDR1 MDHEN and CDR2 SYDVKM come from the germline V gene.

This rearrangement joins TRBV27 to TRBJ1-6; D not certain. Germline V gene data show CDR1 as MNHEY and CDR2 as SMNVEV (reference sequence). The V end was cut by 8 bases, the J end by 0 bases, with 14 bases between. This CDR3 has 16 amino acids. CDR3 nucleotide sequence: TGTGCCAGCTGGACGGTGAAGAGCTCCTATAATTCACCCCTCCACTTT. This encodes CASWTVKSSYNSPLHF.

The chain combines TRBV7-2 with TRBJ2-5, with 9 positions matching TRBD2. J lost 3 bases, V lost 1 base, and 6 bases had no gene match. The germline V gene has CDR1 SGHTA and CDR2 FQGNSA. The CDR3 has 16 amino acids. The CDR3 reads CASSLGARGGEETQYF. CDR3 in DNA: TGTGCCAGCAGCTTAGGGGCGCGGGGGGGCGAAGAGACCCAGTACTTC.

DNA of the CDR3: TGTGCCAGCAGCCCGTATCAGGCGTCCTACGAGCAGTACTTC. It specifies CASSPYQASYEQYF. V and J are TRBV9 and TRBJ2-7; no clear D. This CDR3 region has 14 residues. The V end lost 4 bases, the J end lost 1 base, and 12 bases lay between the germline ends. Per germline, CDR1 SGDLS and CDR2 YYNGEE. Complete variable domain (other parts from reference TRBV9 and TRBJ2-7): DSGVTQTPKHLITATGQRVTLRCSPRSGDLSVYWYQQSLDQGLQFLIQYYNGEERAKGNILERFSAQQFPDLHSELNLSSLELGDSALYFCASSPYQASYEQYFGPGTRLTVT.

V is TRBV5-8 and J is TRBJ1-5; D unresolved. CDR3 length: 15 residues. Trimming pared 0 bases from V and 3 bases from J, leaving 10 bases between. CDR1 and CDR2 from the germline V gene are SGHTS and YDEGEE. The CDR3 here is CASSLGMVLNQPQHF. The CDR3 bases are TGTGCCAGCAGCTTGGGGATGGTACTCAATCAGCCCCAGCATTTT. Looking up the rest from reference TRBV5-8 and TRBJ1-5 gives the full variable domain: EAGVTQSPTHLIKTRGQQATLRCSPISGHTSVYWYQQALGLGLQFLLWYDEGEERNRGNFPPRFSGRQFPNYSSELNVNALELEDSALYLCASSLGMVLNQPQHFGDGTRLSIL.

The chain links TRBV2 to TRBJ2-1; D uncertain. Between the trimmed V and J ends, which lost 7 bases and 2 bases, there was a span of 12 bases. This CDR3 is 14 amino acids long. The V gene's germline CDR1 is SNHLY and CDR2 FYNNEI. CDR3 loop: CASTLSSTYNEQFF. In nucleotides, the CDR3 is TGTGCCAGCACTCTTTCTTCGACCTACAATGAGCAGTTCTTC.

The rearrangement joins TRBV5-1 to TRBJ1-5; D ambiguous. Per the germline V gene, CDR1 is SGHRS and CDR2 is YFSETQ. CDR3 length: 13 residues. The ends were cut back, 0 bases at V and 4 bases at J, with 5 bases in the middle. CDR3 DNA sequence: TGCGCCAGCAGCTTGGACCCGAATCAGCCCCAGCATTTT. Amino acids: CASSLDPNQPQHF.

V is TRBV5-4 and J is TRBJ2-1; D uncertain. The CDR3 consists of 14 residues. Trimming shortened V by 1 base and J by 0 bases, and 5 bases separated the two germline ends. Looked up from germline, CDR1 is SGHNT and CDR2 is YYREEE (reference sequence). CDR3 sequence reads: CASSLFGSYNEQFF. CDR3 DNA: TGTGCCAGCAGCTTGTTTGGCTCCTACAATGAGCAGTTCTTC.

The CDR3 bases are TGTGCCACCTCCTGGGAGGCAAATTCACCCCTCCACTTT. Translating gives CATSWEANSPLHF. The chain recombines TRBV15 with TRBJ1-6, with no clear D. CDR1 and CDR2 from the germline V gene are LNHNV and YYDKDF (reference sequence). With 8 bases removed from V and 7 bases from J, the gap between germline ends came to 12 bases. The CDR3 is made up of 13 amino acids.

The chain recombines TRBV12-3 or TRBV12-4 with TRBJ1-2, with a tentative D call TRBD1 (5 bases). The V and J ends lost 5 bases and 4 bases respectively, with 11 bases between them. CDR3 length: 13 amino acids. This chain's CDR3 is CASSVQEVYGYTF. The DNA of the CDR3 is TGTGCCAGCAGTGTACAGGAAGTCTATGGCTACACCTTC.

This clone was counted a single time. The chain couples TRBV11-3 to TRBJ2-3, with 11 nucleotides matching TRBD1. Germline CDR1 and CDR2: SGHNT and YENEEA. The length of the CDR3 is 16 residues. With V trimmed by 5 bases and J by 3 bases, 7 bases remained unmatched. The CDR3 region is CASSRSGTGGTDTQYF. CDR3 nucleotide sequence: TGTGCCAGCAGCCGAAGTGGGACAGGGGGTACAGATACGCAGTATTTT.

The chain couples TRBV5-1 to TRBJ1-3, with a weak D call TRBD1 (6 bases). V gave up 0 bases and J gave up 2 bases, with 15 bases separating them. The CDR3 sequence is 17 residues long. Germline CDR1 and CDR2: SGHRS and YFSETQ. In nucleotides, the CDR3 is TGCGCCAGCAGCTTGGTCCCCAGGGGATTCACTGGAAACACCATATATTTT. Translating gives CASSLVPRGFTGNTIYF.

CDR3 region: CASSFGWEAFF. CDR3 coding DNA: TGTGCCAGCAGTTTCGGGTGGGAAGCTTTCTTT. The chain is built from TRBV12-3 or TRBV12-4 and TRBJ1-1, with D unresolved. The V and J ends lost 3 bases and 8 bases respectively, with 7 bases between them. CDR3 length equals 11 residues.

This sequence joins TRBV19 and TRBJ1-2; 7 nucleotides agree with TRBD1. The CDR3 has 15 amino acids. J lost 1 base, V lost 3 bases, and 5 bases had no gene match. The V gene's germline CDR1 is LNHDA and CDR2 SQIVND (reference sequence). CDR3 loop: CASSIRWDSNYGYTF. The CDR3 DNA reads TGTGCCAGTAGTATTAGATGGGACAGTAACTATGGCTACACCTTC.

The rearrangement uses TRBV5-1 and TRBJ2-1; 10 bases agree with TRBD2. The CDR3 is 16 amino acids. Germline V gene sequence: CDR1 SGHRS, CDR2 YFSETQ. Germline trimming cut 0 bases from V and 5 bases from J; bases unmatched to any gene: 5. The CDR3 region is CASSLAGLARDNEQFF. The CDR3 bases are TGCGCCAGCAGCTTGGCGGGACTAGCGCGAGACAATGAGCAGTTCTTC.

The chain has TRBV10-3 and TRBJ1-2, with D tentatively TRBD1 (5 bases). This CDR3 is 13 amino acids long. The V and J ends lost 6 bases and 3 bases respectively, with 11 bases between them. The germline CDR1 and CDR2 sequences are ENHRY and SYGVKD. The CDR3 region is CAISPGTDYGYTF. The CDR3 coding sequence is TGTGCCATCAGCCCCGGGACCGACTATGGCTACACCTTC.

The V gene is TRBV18, the J gene TRBJ1-2; D not certain. In germline, CDR1 is KGHSH, CDR2 LQKENI. The CDR3 loop spans 14 amino acids. V shed 2 bases and J shed 4 bases, with 11 bases lying between them. The CDR3: CASSPGSGLYGYTF. CDR3 bases: TGTGCCAGCTCACCAGGGTCCGGTCTCTATGGCTACACCTTC. The complete variable domain, with remaining parts taken from reference TRBV18 and TRBJ1-2, reads NAGVMQNPRHLVRRRGQEARLRCSPMKGHSHVYWYRQLPEEGLKFMVYLQKENIIDESGMPKERFSAEFPKEGPSILRIQQVVRGDSAAYFCASSPGSGLYGYTFGSGTRLTVV.

The chain employs TRBV3-1 (or the pseudogene TRBV3-2) and TRBJ2-7; TRBD1 is a possible D gene (6 bases). Germline V lookup: CDR1 LGHDT, CDR2 YNNKEL (reference sequence). Trimming stripped 1 base from V and 1 base from J, with 11 bases between. The length of the CDR3 is 15 residues. The chain's CDR3 is CASSQGGRGSYEQYF. The CDR3 DNA sequence: TGTGCCAGCAGCCAAGGTGGCAGGGGATCCTACGAGCAGTACTTC.